Listed below are T cell receptor beta chains from one sample, sequenced in a study of control samples from healthy donors and cancer patients. Profiling relied on immunoSEQ multiplex PCR, and the TCRdb table lists in-frame clones only, not all of them. The sample includes 150,000 or so clones, roughly 92% of them seen just once. The sample taken for sequencing was blood. The receptor source for this set is a man aged 18 to 29 in good health. Each CDR3 is given with its conserved first and last residue. Each record gives: V gene, D gene, J gene, CDR3 protein. A D gene is named only where the DNA matches it firmly.

V: TRBV2; D: .; J: TRBJ1-4; CDR3: CASSPIPGTTNEKLFF
V: TRBV10-1; D: .; J: TRBJ2-7; CDR3: CASGPGGSEQYF
V: TRBV3-1/TRBV3-2; D: .; J: TRBJ1-2; CDR3: CASSPRGGARGYTF
V: TRBV2; D: .; J: TRBJ1-3; CDR3: CASRPASGNTIYF
V: TRBV19; D: .; J: TRBJ1-2; CDR3: CAGRQSHYGYTF
V: TRBV10-3; D: TRBD1; J: TRBJ2-1; CDR3: CAISEYSGQGAYNEQFF
V: TRBV6-4; D: .; J: TRBJ2-1; CDR3: CASSDSPAAHNEQFF
V: TRBV13; D: TRBD1; J: TRBJ2-2; CDR3: CASSSRARRRQGGLWLFF
V: TRBV2; D: .; J: TRBJ1-2; CDR3: CASILGYGYTF
V: TRBV11-2; D: .; J: TRBJ1-4; CDR3: CASSLDTAAGDVGEKLFF
V: TRBV6-6; D: .; J: TRBJ1-2; CDR3: CASTYGQGPHGYTF
V: TRBV6-5; D: .; J: TRBJ1-6; CDR3: CASSYSANRNSPLHF
V: TRBV7-9; D: .; J: TRBJ1-3; CDR3: CASSTAGSGNTIYF
V: TRBV15; D: TRBD2; J: TRBJ2-1; CDR3: CATSRKGLAGDNEQFF
V: TRBV5-1; D: TRBD2; J: TRBJ2-3; CDR3: CASSLAGSTDTQYF
V: TRBV7-9; D: .; J: TRBJ1-2; CDR3: CASSLDRWGSSYGYTF
V: TRBV5-1; D: .; J: TRBJ1-1; CDR3: CASSITPPGQISEAFF
V: TRBV4-1; D: .; J: TRBJ1-6; CDR3: CASSPTIVGHKGPPLHF
V: TRBV4-1; D: .; J: TRBJ1-1; CDR3: CASSQAGREAFF
V: TRBV6-5; D: .; J: TRBJ2-7; CDR3: CASTPLAGLALYF
V: TRBV20-1; D: TRBD2; J: TRBJ2-3; CDR3: CSASLPTSGAPDTQYF
V: TRBV11-2; D: TRBD2; J: TRBJ2-2; CDR3: CASSLAGDYTGELFF
V: TRBV4-1; D: .; J: TRBJ2-3; CDR3: CASSQDLPSDTDTQYF
V: TRBV2; D: TRBD2; J: TRBJ2-3; CDR3: CASRGPGTSGPYTDTQYF
V: TRBV7-9; D: TRBD2; J: TRBJ2-3; CDR3: CASSLDGLAGPTDTQYF
V: TRBV25-1; D: TRBD1; J: TRBJ1-2; CDR3: CASSGRDRGKANYGYTF
V: TRBV6-5; D: TRBD1; J: TRBJ1-5; CDR3: CASSPDRANQPQHF
V: TRBV5-1; D: TRBD2; J: TRBJ2-5; CDR3: CASSLSGRGGSETQYF
V: TRBV5-4; D: .; J: TRBJ2-1; CDR3: CASSLITGSSYNEQFF
V: TRBV6-5; D: .; J: TRBJ1-1; CDR3: CASSRGGSEAFF
V: TRBV18; D: .; J: TRBJ1-5; CDR3: CASSLGVSNQPQHF
V: TRBV6-5; D: .; J: TRBJ2-3; CDR3: CASSLTTSTDTQYF
V: TRBV9; D: .; J: TRBJ2-7; CDR3: CASSVGSGLEEQYF
V: TRBV6-5; D: .; J: TRBJ2-7; CDR3: CASSYSARRSYEQYF
V: TRBV6-5; D: .; J: TRBJ1-5; CDR3: CASSSGGKSNQPQHF
V: TRBV11-2; D: .; J: TRBJ2-1; CDR3: CASSSGPNGNEQFF
V: TRBV4-1; D: TRBD1; J: TRBJ2-1; CDR3: CASSQVLGTGAANEQFF
V: TRBV2; D: .; J: TRBJ2-5; CDR3: CASSEAGVGSQYF
V: TRBV6-4; D: .; J: TRBJ2-3; CDR3: CASSDSPGGVSTDTQYF
V: TRBV6-5; D: TRBD1; J: TRBJ1-2; CDR3: CASSNRGNYGYTF
V: TRBV14; D: .; J: TRBJ1-2; CDR3: CASSQAGVYGYTF
V: TRBV27; D: .; J: TRBJ2-7; CDR3: CASSGRARGYEQYF
V: TRBV4-2; D: .; J: TRBJ2-7; CDR3: CASSTQAGSRGEQYF
V: TRBV10-3; D: TRBD2; J: TRBJ2-3; CDR3: CAFGASGGSTDTQYF
V: TRBV2; D: .; J: TRBJ1-2; CDR3: CASSRGSDHGYTF
V: TRBV4-1; D: .; J: TRBJ2-7; CDR3: CASSQEMDSSSYEQYF
V: TRBV7-9; D: TRBD2; J: TRBJ2-7; CDR3: CASSLWGGTNSYEQYF
V: TRBV5-4; D: .; J: TRBJ2-1; CDR3: CASSFNNEQFF
V: TRBV30; D: .; J: TRBJ1-5; CDR3: CAWRQGSQPQHF
V: TRBV7-6; D: .; J: TRBJ2-7; CDR3: CASSLGPGAYEQYF
V: TRBV25-1; D: .; J: TRBJ1-2; CDR3: CASSEYNTHYGYTF
V: TRBV19; D: .; J: TRBJ1-3; CDR3: CASTPGVGRSGNTIYF
V: TRBV18; D: TRBD1; J: TRBJ1-1; CDR3: CASRGQGGNTEAFF
V: TRBV9; D: .; J: TRBJ1-3; CDR3: CASSGRSRGGAGNTIYF
V: TRBV23-1; D: .; J: TRBJ1-4; CDR3: CASSQSPGAGEKLFF
V: TRBV29-1; D: .; J: TRBJ2-1; CDR3: CSVEWRQGEQFF
V: TRBV11-2; D: .; J: TRBJ1-1; CDR3: CASSPYLTNTEAFF